Presented here are 26 T cell receptor beta chains from one specimen sequenced in a study of blood T cell repertoires in COVID-19. The table came from immunoSEQ multiplex PCR; TCRdb's copy has only in-frame clones and leaves some out. The sample consists of 200,000 to 250,000 clones, 70% to 90% of them appearing once. The sequencing input was PBMCs or T cells enriched from blood (not recorded which). The receptors were sampled from a woman in her forties or fifties who had recovered from COVID-19.

The chain couples TRBV27 to TRBJ1-1; D gene uncertain. The V gene lost 2 bases and the J gene lost 5 bases, with 12 bases spanning the gap. The CDR3 runs to 14 residues. Per the germline V gene, CDR1 is MNHEY and CDR2 is SMNVEV (reference sequence). DNA for the CDR3: TGTGCCAGCAGTTTAGATCGCGGGAGTACTGAAGCTTTCTTT. This gives the protein CASSLDRGSTEAFF.

The rearrangement links TRBV7-9 to TRBJ2-1; 7 bases are a match to TRBD2. Germline trimming cut 5 bases from V and 10 bases from J; bases unmatched to any gene: 14. The germline V gene encodes CDR1 SEHNR and CDR2 FQNEAQ (reference sequence). The CDR3 length is 15 residues. CDR3 nucleotides: TGTGCCAGCAGCCCCCCTCCGCGGGAGAGTCAGGAGCAGTTCTTC. Its protein is CASSPPPRESQEQFF.

The rearrangement links TRBV12-3 or TRBV12-4 to TRBJ2-7; D may be TRBD2 (6 bases). V lost 7 bases, J lost 1 base, and 8 bases lay in between. The CDR3 runs to 12 residues. The CDR3 spells CASMEGSYEQYF. As DNA, the CDR3 is TGTGCCAGCATGGAGGGATCCTACGAGCAGTACTTC.

V and J are TRBV19 and TRBJ1-1; no firm D call. This CDR3 is 15 amino acids long. V gave up 4 bases and J gave up 5 bases, with 17 bases separating them. Germline V lookup: CDR1 LNHDA, CDR2 SQIVND (reference sequence). CDR3 amino acids: CASSTAERARTEAFF. The CDR3 DNA reads as TGTGCCAGTAGTACGGCCGAGCGGGCGAGGACTGAAGCTTTCTTT.

The chain is built from TRBV7-2 and TRBJ1-5; the D gene is possibly TRBD1 (6 bases). The V end was cut by 5 bases, the J end by 4 bases, with 12 bases between. Germline V gene data show CDR1 as SGHTA and CDR2 as FQGNSA. This CDR3 contains 14 residues. CDR3 sequence: CASSPWTVNQPQHF. CDR3 in DNA: TGTGCCAGCAGCCCCTGGACAGTAAATCAGCCCCAGCATTTT.

This chain connects TRBV4-1 to TRBJ1-4; unclear D gene. Deletions cut 0 bases from V and 7 bases from J, with 12 bases between. The CDR3 covers 15 residues. Germline V CDR1 and CDR2: MGHRA, YSYEKL. The CDR3 DNA is TGCGCCAGCAGCCAAGAAACTTACGCTGGTGAAAAACTGTTTTTT. Translated: CASSQETYAGEKLFF.

The chain links TRBV19 to TRBJ1-1; 7 bases match TRBD1. This CDR3 region has 11 residues. Germline V lookup: CDR1 LNHDA, CDR2 SQIVND (reference sequence). The V segment lost 6 bases and the J segment 6 bases; nucleotides outside the gene matches: 1. The CDR3 nucleotides are TGTGCCAGTAGGACAGGGTCTGAAGCTTTCTTT. Residues: CASRTGSEAFF. The variable domain in full, with the rest retrieved from reference TRBV19 and TRBJ1-1, is DGGITQSPKYLFRKEGQNVTLSCEQNLNHDAMYWYRQDPGQGLRLIYYSQIVNDFQKGDIAEGYSVSREKKESFPLTVTSAQKNPTAFYLCASRTGSEAFFGQGTRLTVV.

The chain employs TRBV11-1 and TRBJ2-7; 8 bases are a match to TRBD1. Germline V CDR1 and CDR2: SGHAT, FQDESV (reference sequence). The V gene end was trimmed by 6 bases and the J gene end by 9 bases; junction bases not matched to a gene: 13. The CDR3 is 14 amino acids. In DNA, the CDR3 is TGTGCCAGCAGGACAACAGGGGGACAAGTTGGGCAGTACTTC. This translates into CASRTTGGQVGQYF.

This clone has just a few counts. The V and J genes are TRBV29-1 and TRBJ1-3; D is ambiguous. Trimming left V 7 bases short and J 2 bases short, with 9 bases between. CDR3 length equals 12 residues. Germline CDR1 SQVTM, CDR2 ANQGSEA. The DNA of the CDR3 is TGCAGCGGGGGTAATACTGGAAACACCATATATTTT. Translation: CSGGNTGNTIYF.

This clone was counted between two and nine times. The rearrangement joins TRBV5-4 to TRBJ2-7; tentative D call: TRBD2 (5 bases). The CDR3 consists of 14 residues. CDR1 SGHNT and CDR2 YYREEE come from the germline V gene (reference sequence). Trimming shortened V by 4 bases and J by 4 bases, and 15 bases separated the two germline ends. The CDR3: CASSQLGSRYEQYF. DNA of the CDR3: TGTGCCAGCAGCCAACTTGGGAGTAGATACGAGCAGTACTTC.

The genes are TRBV27 and TRBJ1-4, with D maybe TRBD1 (5 bases). The ends were cut back, 3 bases at V and 6 bases at J, with 11 bases in the middle. This CDR3 comprises 14 residues. Per the germline V gene, CDR1 is MNHEY and CDR2 is SMNVEV (reference sequence). The CDR3: CASSFHRSYEKLFF. For the CDR3, the DNA is TGTGCCAGCAGTTTCCACAGGTCCTATGAAAAACTGTTTTTT.

This chain uses TRBV25-1 with TRBJ1-4, with 9 bases that match TRBD1. Unmatched junction bases numbered 6, after V lost 4 bases and J lost 9 bases. This CDR3 has 14 residues. Germline-derived CDR1 and CDR2 are MGHDK and SYGVNS. The DNA of the CDR3 is TGTGCCAGCAGTGGTTGGACAGGGGACCAAAAACTGTTTTTT. Protein: CASSGWTGDQKLFF.

This chain joins TRBV28 and TRBJ2-1; D gene uncertain. V lost 2 bases and J 5 bases, leaving 10 bases between the germline ends. Germline values: CDR1 MDHEN, CDR2 SYDVKM. The CDR3 loop spans 14 amino acids. Here the CDR3 reads CASSLPSSNNEQFF. The CDR3 DNA is TGTGCCAGCAGTTTACCTTCTAGTAACAATGAGCAGTTCTTC.

This chain joins TRBV4-3 and TRBJ2-7, with D possibly TRBD1 on 5 matching bases. The germline V gene encodes CDR1 LGHNA and CDR2 YSLEER. Trimming removed 0 bases at V and 6 bases at J, with 9 bases between. This CDR3 has 13 residues. The CDR3 sequence: CASSQDRVSEQYF. The CDR3 coding sequence is TGCGCCAGCAGCCAAGACAGGGTTAGCGAGCAGTACTTC.

CDR3 coding DNA: TGTGCCAGTAGTAGGGGTCGTGGCGGGAACCCCTCCTACGAGCAGTACTTC. Protein: CASSRGRGGNPSYEQYF. This chain uses TRBV19 with TRBJ2-7; D is possibly TRBD2 (6 bases). CDR3 length: 17 amino acids. CDR1 and CDR2 from the germline V gene are LNHDA and SQIVND (reference sequence). Trimming took 4 bases from V and 0 from J, leaving 19 bases between them.

The chain links TRBV28 to TRBJ1-4; no clear D gene. The V end lost 3 bases, the J end lost 8 bases, and 16 bases lay between the germline ends. CDR1 MDHEN and CDR2 SYDVKM come from the germline V gene. CDR3 length: 15 amino acids. CDR3 bases: TGTGCCAGCAGTTTCTTGCGGGGTTCTTTAGAAAAACTGTTTTTT. Protein product: CASSFLRGSLEKLFF.

The genes are TRBV18 and TRBJ1-3, with D perhaps matching TRBD1 (5 bases). There are 15 residues in the CDR3. The germline V gene encodes CDR1 KGHSH and CDR2 LQKENI. Trimming took off 2 bases at V and 8 bases at J, with 16 bases between the two ends. CDR3 sequence reads: CASSPSPTRGYTIYF. DNA of the CDR3: TGTGCCAGCTCACCAAGTCCAACAAGGGGCTACACCATATATTTT.

The V gene is TRBV27, the J gene TRBJ2-1; 11 bases agree with TRBD1. The CDR3 spans 15 residues. Germline assignment: CDR1 MNHEY and CDR2 SMNVEV (reference sequence). After removal of 6 bases from V and 2 bases from J, the junction contained 3 bases not matched to a gene. CDR3 coding DNA: TGTGCCAGCAGAGTGGACAGGGGGCCCTACAATGAGCAGTTCTTC. This gives the protein CASRVDRGPYNEQFF.

The chain is built from TRBV18 and TRBJ2-7; TRBD1 is a possible D gene (6 bases). Trimming cost V 3 bases and J 2 bases, with 11 bases left between them. The CDR3 spans 14 residues. Germline V gene lookup returns CDR1 KGHSH and CDR2 LQKENI. The CDR3 nucleotides are TGTGCCAGCTCACCCGTGACAGGTCCCTACGAGCAGTACTTC. Amino acids: CASSPVTGPYEQYF.

This rearrangement joins TRBV7-2 to TRBJ1-1, with D unresolved. This CDR3 region has 12 residues. V lost 7 bases and J lost 11, with 17 bases in between. The germline CDR1 and CDR2 sequences are SGHTA and FQGNSA. CDR3 region: CASTSGVVKAFF. DNA for the CDR3: TGTGCCAGCACTTCCGGGGTGGTGAAGGCTTTCTTT.

The rearrangement links TRBV7-8 to TRBJ2-7; 8 positions match TRBD1. The CDR3 covers 15 residues. After removal of 1 base from V and 4 bases from J, the junction contained 6 bases not matched to a gene. Germline V gives CDR1 SGHVS, CDR2 FQNEAQ. The CDR3 DNA sequence: TGTGCCAGCAGCTTAGAAGACAGGGGATGGTACGAGCAGTACTTC. Amino acids: CASSLEDRGWYEQYF.

In the case of this clone: The conserved phenylalanine or tryptophan is not found at the CDR3 terminus, so this likely reflects a read error. Because the CDR3's place on the DNA is in doubt, the DNA is left out and the CDR3 is given as listed by TCRdb. The rearrangement uses TRBV1 and TRBJ1-5. TRBV1 is termed a pseudogene. Counting both end residues, the CDR3 totals 15 amino acids. CDR3: CTSSQEAVEADRNEV.

The V gene is TRBV5-4, the J gene TRBJ2-1; 9 bases map to TRBD2. CDR3 length: 14 amino acids. In germline, CDR1 is SGHNT, CDR2 YYREEE (reference sequence). Trimming cost V 4 bases and J 5 bases; bases outside gene matches: 4. CDR3 loop: CASSRTSVDNEQFF. DNA of the CDR3: TGTGCCAGCAGCAGGACTAGCGTAGACAATGAGCAGTTCTTC.

The chain joins TRBV6-2 or TRBV6-3 to TRBJ2-1, with TRBD2 matching 8 bases. CDR3 size: 18 residues. Germline trimming cut 3 bases from V and 7 bases from J; bases unmatched to any gene: 17. CDR1 is MNHEY and CDR2 is SVGEGT in the germline V gene. CDR3 region: CASSYRGRVAGRRNEQFF. The CDR3 DNA sequence: TGTGCCAGCAGTTATAGGGGTAGAGTAGCGGGAAGGCGTAATGAGCAGTTCTTC.

The chain uses TRBV6-2 or TRBV6-3 and TRBJ1-5; perhaps TRBD1 as D (6 bases). Germline values: CDR1 MNHEY, CDR2 SVGEGT. The CDR3 spans 16 residues. V lost 2 bases to trimming and J lost 4 bases, with 15 bases between them. The CDR3 DNA reads as TGTGCCAGCAGTTACGACCCGGACAGAGATAATCAGCCCCAGCATTTT. Amino acid sequence: CASSYDPDRDNQPQHF.

V is TRBV19 and J is TRBJ1-5; D gene unclear. The length of the CDR3 is 11 residues. The germline V gene encodes CDR1 LNHDA and CDR2 SQIVND (reference sequence). The V gene lost 5 bases and the J gene lost 9 bases, with 8 bases spanning the gap. The CDR3 nucleotides read TGTGCCAGTAGTTTCGGTGGGCCCCAGCATTTT. This codes for CASSFGGPQHF. Full variable domain (rest looked up from reference TRBV19 and TRBJ1-5): DGGITQSPKYLFRKEGQNVTLSCEQNLNHDAMYWYRQDPGQGLRLIYYSQIVNDFQKGDIAEGYSVSREKKESFPLTVTSAQKNPTAFYLCASSFGGPQHFGDGTRLSIL.